The sequence of this TCR beta chain was determined in a study of PD-1 blockade in classical Hodgkin lymphoma. Study results and limitations: Relapsed/refractory patients reportedly had the lowest baseline TCR diversity, below newly diagnosed patients, who were below healthy donors. Whoever responded completely had baseline diversity much like that seen in newly diagnosed patients.

Notes on this clone: Its specificity is unknown.

The CDR3 is made up of 18 amino acids. Looked up from germline, CDR1 is LGHNA and CDR2 is YNFKEQ. V gave up 0 bases and J gave up 4 bases, with 20 bases separating them. Time point reported: cycle 4 day 1 (C4D1), after more than five weeks of nivolumab. After autologous stem cell transplantation all patients relapsed, and prior brentuximab vedotin exposure differed between cohorts. The protocol was immunoSEQ multiplex PCR, while the TCRdb copy is restricted to in-frame clones and leaves out a portion. The sample yields over 20,000 clones, approximately 80% seen once. The material was peripheral blood mononuclear cells (PBMCs), obtained before the fourth cycle of nivolumab. The TCR sequence derives from a human donor with classical Hodgkin lymphoma. The V and J genes are TRBV4-2 and TRBJ2-3, with D possibly being TRBD1 (5 bases). For the CDR3, the DNA is TGTGCCAGCAGCCAAGATACGTTGGTCAGGGTATCGCCAGATACGCAGTATTTT. Protein product: CASSQDTLVRVSPDTQYF.